The entry below describes one T cell receptor (beta chain). Its antigen is unidentified. This sample is drawn from a study of T cell responses to AZD1222 COVID-19 vaccine. With 5 bases removed from V and 1 base from J, the gap between germline ends came to 13 bases. The CDR3 consists of 15 residues. Per germline, CDR1 KGHDR and CDR2 SFDVKD. Here immunoSEQ multiplex PCR was the method, and the copy in TCRdb shows in-frame clones only, minus some. The sample contains some 130,000 clones, around 87% of which appear only once. Study-wide results and caveats: The donor group comprised mostly white British people and more females; the analysis possibly underestimated clonal diversity.

This specimen consisted of peripheral blood, obtained 28 days after the second AZD1222 dose. This receptor was identified in an adult who received the AZD1222 COVID-19 vaccine. The chain employs TRBV24-1 and TRBJ1-1, with D perhaps TRBD1 (5 bases). In DNA form, the CDR3 reads TGTGCCACCAGTGGCGGCCCGGGACGGAACACTGAAGCTTTCTTT. It encodes CATSGGPGRNTEAFF.